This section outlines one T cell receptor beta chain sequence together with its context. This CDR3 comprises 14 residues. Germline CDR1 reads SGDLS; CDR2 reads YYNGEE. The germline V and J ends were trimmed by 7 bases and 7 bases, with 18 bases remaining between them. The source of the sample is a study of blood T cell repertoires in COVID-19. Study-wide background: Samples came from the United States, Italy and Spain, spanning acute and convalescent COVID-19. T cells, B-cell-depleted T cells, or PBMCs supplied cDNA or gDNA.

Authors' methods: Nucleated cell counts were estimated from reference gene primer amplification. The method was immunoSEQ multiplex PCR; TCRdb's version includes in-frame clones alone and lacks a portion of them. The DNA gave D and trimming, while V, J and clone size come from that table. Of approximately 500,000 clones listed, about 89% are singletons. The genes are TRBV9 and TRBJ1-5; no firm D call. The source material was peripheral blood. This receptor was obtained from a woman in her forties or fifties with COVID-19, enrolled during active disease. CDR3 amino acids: CASSGGESSQPQHF. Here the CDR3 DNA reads TGTGCCAGCTCCGGCGGGGAGAGCAGCCAGCCCCAGCATTTT.